This entry lists 20 T cell receptor beta chains sequenced from one sample in a study of CD4 T cells in relation to SARS-CoV-2 and coronaviruses. Method: immunoSEQ multiplex PCR; TCRdb's copy keeps in-frame clones and lacks some. The repertoire includes about 22,000 clones, approximately 82% of them detected once, and 17% sits in the top ten. No antigens are known for them. Before the COVID-19 pandemic, during about 2011-2019, CD4+ T cells were taken from unexposed donors. After approximately ten days of culture, CD4+ T cells were isolated. The sample was CD4+ T cells from PBMCs, cultured in vitro. Source of these receptors: a human donor in good health.

The chain is built from TRBV3-1 (or the pseudogene TRBV3-2) and TRBJ1-2; D may be TRBD1 (5 bases). V was clipped by 4 bases and J by 1 base, with 16 bases between them. From germline, CDR1 is LGHDT and CDR2 YNNKEL (reference sequence). There are 16 residues in the CDR3. The DNA of the CDR3 is TGTGCCAGCAGCCGGAACCCGCAGGGATATAACTATGGCTACACCTTC. It yields the protein CASSRNPQGYNYGYTF.

The chain links TRBV18 to TRBJ1-1, with D unresolved. The CDR3 covers 16 residues. From germline, CDR1 is KGHSH and CDR2 LQKENI. V shed 2 bases and J shed 4 bases, with 17 bases lying between them. The CDR3 DNA follows: TGTGCCAGCTCACCAAAAACCCCGTGGATGGGCACTGAAGCTTTCTTT. This codes for CASSPKTPWMGTEAFF. Variable domain in full (rest from reference TRBV18 and TRBJ1-1): NAGVMQNPRHLVRRRGQEARLRCSPMKGHSHVYWYRQLPEEGLKFMVYLQKENIIDESGMPKERFSAEFPKEGPSILRIQQVVRGDSAAYFCASSPKTPWMGTEAFFGQGTRLTVV.

The rearrangement uses TRBV19 and TRBJ2-2; tentative D call: TRBD2 (5 bases). CDR1 and CDR2 from the germline V gene are LNHDA and SQIVND (reference sequence). The CDR3 covers 14 residues. Trimming took 3 bases from V and 5 from J, leaving 10 bases between them. The CDR3 protein is CASSIRRGTGELFF. The CDR3 coding sequence is TGTGCCAGTAGTATTCGGAGAGGGACCGGGGAGCTGTTTTTT.

This clone has a handful of counts. The chain recombines TRBV7-3 with TRBJ2-1; TRBD1 matches 7 bases. This CDR3 contains 13 residues. The V gene end was trimmed by 2 bases and the J gene end by 8 bases; junction bases not matched to a gene: 3. CDR1 SGHTA and CDR2 FQGTGA come from the germline V gene. The CDR3 DNA reads as TGTGCCAGCAGCTTACGACAGGGAGATGAGCAGTTCTTC. Protein sequence: CASSLRQGDEQFF.

The V gene is TRBV18, the J gene TRBJ2-7, with TRBD1 matching 7 bases. Germline assignment: CDR1 KGHSH and CDR2 LQKENI. J was trimmed by 2 bases and V by 0 bases; bases with no gene match: 1. This CDR3 has 14 residues. The CDR3 DNA is TGTGCCAGCTCACCACCGGGACAGACCTACGAGCAGTACTTC. Translated: CASSPPGQTYEQYF. The full variable domain, in which reference TRBV18 and TRBJ2-7 provide the parts outside the CDR3, is NAGVMQNPRHLVRRRGQEARLRCSPMKGHSHVYWYRQLPEEGLKFMVYLQKENIIDESGMPKERFSAEFPKEGPSILRIQQVVRGDSAAYFCASSPPGQTYEQYFGPGTRLTVT.

The V and J genes are TRBV28 and TRBJ2-7; 12 nucleotides agree with TRBD1. The CDR3 is 14 amino acids. The J segment lost 7 bases and the V segment lost 6 bases, leaving 7 bases of the junction unmatched. Germline CDR1 and CDR2: MDHEN and SYDVKM. The CDR3 DNA follows: TGTGCCAGCAGCCAGGGACAGGGGGCGGGGGAGCAGTACTTC. As protein: CASSQGQGAGEQYF.

The chain has TRBV24-1 and TRBJ2-7; 10 positions agree with TRBD2. Germline CDR1 KGHDR, CDR2 SFDVKD. The CDR3 spans 14 residues. Losses at the gene ends were 7 bases for V and 0 bases for J; bases not matched to a gene: 2. This CDR3 is CATSASGSSYEQYF. CDR3 bases: TGTGCCACCAGCGCTAGCGGGAGCTCCTACGAGCAGTACTTC.

The chain combines TRBV20-1 with TRBJ2-7; D is undetermined. V was trimmed by 3 bases and J by 2 bases, leaving 14 bases between them. This CDR3 is 14 amino acids long. The V gene's germline CDR1 is DFQATT and CDR2 SNEGSKA (reference sequence). The CDR3 reads CSASDLRRAYEQYF. Written as DNA, the CDR3 is TGCAGTGCTAGTGACCTCCGCCGGGCCTACGAGCAGTACTTC.

This clone has more than one count but fewer than ten. J is TRBJ1-1 and V is TRBV11-2; 8 nucleotides line up with TRBD1. CDR1 and CDR2 (germline): SGHAT, FQNNGV. V trimming: 6 bases; J trimming: 5 bases; junction bases outside the gene matches: 5. CDR3 size: 13 residues. In nucleotides, the CDR3 is TGTGCCAGCAGATCAACAGGGGGGACTGAAGCTTTCTTT. Translating it yields CASRSTGGTEAFF.

This rearrangement joins TRBV18 to TRBJ1-5; D not resolved. Germline CDR1 and CDR2: KGHSH and LQKENI. The CDR3 consists of 16 residues. With 2 bases removed from V and 1 base from J, the gap between germline ends came to 12 bases. CDR3 sequence: CASSPIRTESNQPQHF. The CDR3 DNA sequence: TGTGCCAGCTCACCAATCCGGACGGAGAGCAATCAGCCCCAGCATTTT.

The chain carries TRBV4-1 and TRBJ2-7, with D unresolved. Trimming left V 3 bases short and J 0 bases short, with 6 bases between. The CDR3 has 13 amino acids. Germline-derived CDR1 and CDR2 are MGHRA and YSYEKL. The CDR3 sequence: CASSHPSSYEQYF. CDR3 bases: TGCGCCAGCAGCCACCCGAGCTCCTACGAGCAGTACTTC.

The rearrangement links TRBV15 to TRBJ2-7, with D possibly being TRBD1 or TRBD2 (5 bases each). The CDR3 consists of 14 residues. V lost 5 bases, J lost 4 bases, and 15 bases lay in between. Germline V gene sequence: CDR1 LNHNV, CDR2 YYDKDF (reference sequence). This chain's CDR3 is CATSRPGWGYEQYF. CDR3 nucleotides: TGTGCCACCAGCCGCCCAGGGTGGGGGTACGAGCAGTACTTC.

Only a few counts were recorded for this clone. This chain connects TRBV29-1 to TRBJ1-3; TRBD1 matches 7 bases. The ends lost 4 bases at V and 0 bases at J; junction bases unmatched: 12. This CDR3 contains 17 residues. In germline, CDR1 is SQVTM, CDR2 ANQGSEA. The chain's CDR3 is CSVGGYRGRGSGNTIYF. The CDR3 nucleotides read TGCAGCGTTGGGGGATACAGGGGCCGGGGCTCTGGAAACACCATATATTTT.

This clone was detected a few times. The J gene is TRBJ2-7, the V gene TRBV25-1, with D unresolved. In germline, CDR1 is MGHDK, CDR2 SYGVNS. CDR3 length: 14 residues. Trimming removed 4 bases from V and 5 bases from J, with 15 bases in between. CDR3 bases: TGTGCCAGCAGTGGTTCTCGAGGTACCCACGAGCAGTACTTC. This sequence encodes CASSGSRGTHEQYF.

This clone was counted a few times. The V gene is TRBV2, the J gene TRBJ1-3; tentatively, D is TRBD1 (5 bases). The CDR3 runs to 17 residues. The V gene lost 4 bases and the J gene lost 0 bases, with 16 bases spanning the gap. Germline CDR1 is SNHLY and CDR2 is FYNNEI. The CDR3 nucleotides read TGTGCCAGCAGTGTAAACAGGCCTTCCTTCTCTGGAAACACCATATATTTT. Its protein is CASSVNRPSFSGNTIYF.

This rearrangement joins TRBV5-8 to TRBJ1-5, with TRBD1 as a possible D gene (5 bases). This CDR3 has 13 amino acids. From germline, CDR1 is SGHTS and CDR2 YDEGEE. The V end was cut by 9 bases, the J end by 5 bases, with 15 bases between. The CDR3 DNA reads as TGTGCCACGAACCATGACAGTCATCAGCCCCAGCATTTT. Its translation: CATNHDSHQPQHF.

Details on this clone: Germline is not matched at one junction end, which may reflect a read error. The chain employs TRBV5-1 and TRBJ2-3; D might be TRBD2 (6 bases). The CDR3 sequence is 15 residues long. The germline V gene has CDR1 SGHRS and CDR2 YFSETQ. Here the CDR3 DNA reads TGCGCCAGCAGTTTGGTGGGGGGTTCCACAGATACGCAGTATTTT. Residues: CASSLVGGSTDTQYF.

This chain uses TRBV7-9 with TRBJ2-1; 14 bases are a match to TRBD2. This CDR3 spans 18 amino acids. The germline gives CDR1 SEHNR, CDR2 FQNEAQ (reference sequence). V gave up 5 bases and J gave up 0 bases; unmatched junction bases: 6. The CDR3 DNA reads as TGTGCCAGCAGCGCCGGGACTAGCGGGGGAAGCTCCTACAATGAGCAGTTCTTC. It encodes CASSAGTSGGSSYNEQFF.

The J gene is TRBJ2-1, the V gene TRBV20-1; D is uncertain. From germline, CDR1 is DFQATT and CDR2 SNEGSKA (reference sequence). Trimming removed 3 bases at V and 7 bases at J, with 10 bases between. The CDR3 has 12 amino acids. The CDR3 sequence is CSASLVRNEQFF. Written as DNA, the CDR3 is TGCAGTGCTAGTCTAGTTAGGAATGAGCAGTTCTTC.

This clone has just a few counts. This chain connects TRBV4-2 to TRBJ1-2; D gene ambiguous. V dropped 0 bases and J dropped 7 bases, with 12 bases sitting between them. Germline CDR1 and CDR2: LGHNA and YNFKEQ. The CDR3 spans 14 residues. The DNA of the CDR3 is TGTGCCAGCAGCCAAGACCGTCTAGACCGTGGCTACACCTTC. As protein: CASSQDRLDRGYTF.